The clone carrying this T cell receptor (beta chain) appeared many times. Its antigen is as yet unknown. Time point reported: newly diagnosed GD, antithyroid drugs for less than 3 months. The TCR library used RNA extracted from PBMCs. V was shortened by 3 bases and J by 8 bases, with 17 bases between the two germline ends. The CDR3 is 15 amino acids. Germline V gives CDR1 MDHEN, CDR2 SYDVKM. This specimen belongs to a study of regulatory T cells in long-lasting Graves disease. Whole-study results and caveats: TRBV28, TRBJ1-2 and TRBJ2-5 emerged as the favored segments in persistent disease.

Library construction for TCR beta used iRepertoire HTBI primers and Arm-PCR of CDR3 regions. TCRdb called the multiplex PCR reads again in MiXCR, with one record for every CDR3 protein. The data show roughly 610,000 distinct CDR3 sequences, 15% to 20% seen once. The sample was also linked to a second study, of T cells in Graves' hyperthyroidism and ophthalmopathy. That work adds: The TCR CDR3 was amplified in a first-round RT-PCR using the HTBI primer set.

The J gene is TRBJ2-1, the V gene TRBV28; the D call may be TRBD1 or TRBD2 (6 bases each). The TCR was taken from a woman younger than 45 with Graves disease. The specimen was peripheral blood mononuclear cells (PBMCs), collected at new diagnosis, from a patient treated with antithyroid drugs. The CDR3 coding sequence is TGTGCCAGCAGTTTCTTTCCGGGAGCAGGGGATGAGCAGTTCTTC. Translation gives CASSFFPGAGDEQFF.